The source of this T cell receptor beta chain is a study of control samples from healthy donors and cancer patients. The ends lost 0 bases at V and 8 bases at J; junction bases unmatched: 10. The length of the CDR3 is 17 residues. Per germline, CDR1 ENHRY and CDR2 SYGVKD. This clone was detected a few times. This table comes from immunoSEQ multiplex PCR, and its TCRdb copy is limited to in-frame clones, with some not included. The table records around 19,000 clones, roughly 80% of them present only once. The chain links TRBV10-3 to TRBJ1-2; 12 bases are shared with TRBD1. The sequence was obtained from a man of 80 years or more with head and neck cancer. Sequencing was carried out using PBMCs. The CDR3 loop reads CAISESRPGQGARGYTF. The DNA of the CDR3 is TGTGCCATCAGTGAGTCGCGTCCGGGACAGGGGGCGCGAGGCTACACCTTC.